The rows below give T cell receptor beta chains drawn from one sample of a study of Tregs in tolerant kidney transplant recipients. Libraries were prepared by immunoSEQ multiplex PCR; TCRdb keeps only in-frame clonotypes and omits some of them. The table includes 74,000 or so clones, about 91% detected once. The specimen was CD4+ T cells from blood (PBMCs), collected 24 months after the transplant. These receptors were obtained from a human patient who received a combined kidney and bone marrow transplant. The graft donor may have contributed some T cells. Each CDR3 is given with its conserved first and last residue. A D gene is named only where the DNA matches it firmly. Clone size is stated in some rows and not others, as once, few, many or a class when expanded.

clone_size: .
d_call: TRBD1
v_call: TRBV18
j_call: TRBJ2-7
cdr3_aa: CASSLGTGVLDEQYF
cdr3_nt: TGTGCCAGCTCACTCGGGACAGGGGTTTTGGACGAGCAGTACTTC

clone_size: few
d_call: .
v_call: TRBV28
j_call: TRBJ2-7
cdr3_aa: CASSRPGVSYEQYF
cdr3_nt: TGTGCCAGCAGTCGCCCAGGGGTGTCCTACGAGCAGTACTTC

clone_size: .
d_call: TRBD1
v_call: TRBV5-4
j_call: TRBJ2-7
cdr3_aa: CASSGPGGPYEQYF
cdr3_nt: TGTGCCAGCAGCGGGCCAGGGGGTCCCTACGAGCAGTACTTC

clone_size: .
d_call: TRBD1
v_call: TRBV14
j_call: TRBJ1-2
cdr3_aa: CASSRHRDRVSGYTF
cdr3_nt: TGTGCCAGCAGCCGCCACCGGGACAGGGTGAGTGGCTACACCTTC

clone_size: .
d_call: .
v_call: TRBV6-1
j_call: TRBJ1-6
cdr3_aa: CASRTSSSYNSPLHF
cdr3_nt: TGTGCCAGCCGAACCTCGAGCTCCTATAATTCACCCCTCCACTTT

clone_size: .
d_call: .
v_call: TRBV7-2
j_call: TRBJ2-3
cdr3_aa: CASSQNDGGDTQYF
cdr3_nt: TGTGCCAGCAGCCAGAATGATGGCGGAGATACGCAGTATTTT

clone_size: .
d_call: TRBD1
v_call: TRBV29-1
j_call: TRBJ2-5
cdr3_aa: CSVDEGAPETQYF
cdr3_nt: TGCAGCGTTGATGAGGGGGCGCCGGAGACCCAGTACTTC

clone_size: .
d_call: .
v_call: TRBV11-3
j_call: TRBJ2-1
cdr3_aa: CASRKEEDSPFF
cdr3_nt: TGTGCCAGCAGGAAAGAAGAGGACTCCCCGTTCTTC

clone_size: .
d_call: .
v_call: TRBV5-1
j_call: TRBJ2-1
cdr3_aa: CASSLVLPSSYNEQFF
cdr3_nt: TGCGCCAGCAGCTTGGTTCTGCCCAGCTCCTACAATGAGCAGTTCTTC

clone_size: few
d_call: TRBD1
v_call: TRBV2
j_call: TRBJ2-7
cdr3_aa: CASSDGWTGFEQYF
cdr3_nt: TGTGCCAGCAGTGACGGTTGGACAGGGTTCGAGCAGTACTTC

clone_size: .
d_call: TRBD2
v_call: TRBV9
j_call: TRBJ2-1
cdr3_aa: CASSAGLAGGPTDEQFF
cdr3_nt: TGTGCCAGCAGCGCAGGACTAGCGGGAGGGCCTACAGATGAGCAGTTCTTC

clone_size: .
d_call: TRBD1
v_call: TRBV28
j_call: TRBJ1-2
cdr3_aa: CASSLSGQEHGYTF
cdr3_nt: TGTGCCAGCAGTTTGTCGGGACAGGAACATGGCTACACCTTC

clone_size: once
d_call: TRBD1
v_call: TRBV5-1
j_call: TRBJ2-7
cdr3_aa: CASSGDRAYEQYF
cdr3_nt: TGCGCCAGCAGCGGGGACAGGGCCTACGAGCAGTACTTC

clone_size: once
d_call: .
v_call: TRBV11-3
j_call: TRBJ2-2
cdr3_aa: CASSLVGGRTGELFF
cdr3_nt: TGTGCCAGCAGCTTAGTGGGAGGCCGGACCGGGGAGCTGTTTTTT

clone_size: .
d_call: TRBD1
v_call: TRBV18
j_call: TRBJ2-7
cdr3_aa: CASSPGTGGSYGQYF
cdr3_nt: TGTGCCAGCTCACCGGGAACAGGGGGCTCCTATGGGCAGTACTTC

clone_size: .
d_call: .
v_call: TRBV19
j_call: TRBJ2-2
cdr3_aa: CASSIDYSTGELFF
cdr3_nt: TGTGCCAGTAGTATAGATTACAGCACCGGGGAGCTGTTTTTT

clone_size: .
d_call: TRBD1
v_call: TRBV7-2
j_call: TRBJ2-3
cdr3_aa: CASGLRGPADTQYF
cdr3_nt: TGTGCCAGCGGGCTCAGGGGGCCCGCAGATACGCAGTATTTT

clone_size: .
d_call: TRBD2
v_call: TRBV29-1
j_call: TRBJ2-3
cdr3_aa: CSVRTSGAPTDTQYF
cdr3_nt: TGCAGCGTCCGAACTAGCGGGGCTCCCACAGATACGCAGTATTTT

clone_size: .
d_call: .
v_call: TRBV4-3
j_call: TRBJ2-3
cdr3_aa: CASSQDPRGTDTQYF
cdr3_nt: TGCGCCAGCAGCCAAGATCCCAGGGGCACAGATACGCAGTATTTT

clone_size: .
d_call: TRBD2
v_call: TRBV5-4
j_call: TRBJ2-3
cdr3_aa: CASSLEVAGEHTQYF
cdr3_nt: TGTGCCAGCAGCTTGGAAGTAGCGGGAGAGCATACGCAGTATTTT

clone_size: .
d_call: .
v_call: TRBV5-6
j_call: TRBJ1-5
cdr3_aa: CASSPGVDQPQHF
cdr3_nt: TGTGCCAGCAGCCCCGGGGTAGATCAGCCCCAGCATTTT

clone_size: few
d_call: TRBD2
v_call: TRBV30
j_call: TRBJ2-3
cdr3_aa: CAWSVGLAGDTDTQYF
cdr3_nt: TGTGCCTGGAGTGTTGGACTAGCGGGAGACACAGATACGCAGTATTTT

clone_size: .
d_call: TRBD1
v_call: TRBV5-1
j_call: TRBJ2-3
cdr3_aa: CASSLVTGGRADTQYF
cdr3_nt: TGCGCCAGCAGCTTGGTAACAGGGGGCAGGGCAGATACGCAGTATTTT

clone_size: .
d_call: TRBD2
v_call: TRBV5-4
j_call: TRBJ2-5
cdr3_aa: CASSGIPGLASETQYF
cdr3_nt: TGTGCCAGCAGCGGAATACCGGGACTAGCGTCCGAGACCCAGTACTTC

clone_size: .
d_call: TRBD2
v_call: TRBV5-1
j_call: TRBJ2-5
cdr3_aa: CASSQGLAGGQTQYF
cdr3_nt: TGCGCCAGCAGCCAGGGACTAGCGGGGGGCCAGACCCAGTACTTC

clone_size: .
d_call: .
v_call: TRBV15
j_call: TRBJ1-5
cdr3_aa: CATSKGGLGDNQPQHF
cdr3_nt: TGTGCCACCAGCAAAGGAGGGCTGGGAGACAATCAGCCCCAGCATTTT

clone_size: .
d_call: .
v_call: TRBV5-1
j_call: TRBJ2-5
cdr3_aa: CASSDGEWETQYF
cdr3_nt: TGCGCCAGCAGCGACGGGGAGTGGGAGACCCAGTACTTC

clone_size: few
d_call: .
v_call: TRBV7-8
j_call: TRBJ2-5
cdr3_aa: CASSPPGGAQRETQYF
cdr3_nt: TGTGCCAGCAGCCCCCCAGGCGGAGCCCAGCGGGAGACCCAGTACTTC

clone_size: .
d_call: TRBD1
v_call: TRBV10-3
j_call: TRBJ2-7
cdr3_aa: CAISPFRDSDSYEQYF
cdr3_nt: TGTGCCATCAGTCCATTCCGGGACAGTGACTCCTACGAGCAGTACTTC

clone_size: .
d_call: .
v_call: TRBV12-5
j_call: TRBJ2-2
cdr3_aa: CASGFRAGELFF
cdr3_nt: TGTGCTAGTGGTTTTCGGGCCGGGGAGCTGTTTTTT

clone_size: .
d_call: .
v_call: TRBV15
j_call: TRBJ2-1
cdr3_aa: CATSSYPTTILALPEDNEQFF
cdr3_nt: TGTGCCACCAGCAGCTACCCGACCACGATACTAGCTCTACCAGAGGACAATGAGCAGTTCTTC

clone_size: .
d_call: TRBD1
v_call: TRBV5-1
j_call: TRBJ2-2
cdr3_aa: CASFGQENTGELFF
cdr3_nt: TGCGCCAGTTTCGGACAGGAAAACACCGGGGAGCTGTTTTTT

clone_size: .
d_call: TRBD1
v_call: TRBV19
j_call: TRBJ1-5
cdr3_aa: CASSLPGTGGYSNQPQHF
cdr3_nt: TGTGCCAGTAGCCTGCCCGGGACAGGGGGTTATAGCAATCAGCCCCAGCATTTT

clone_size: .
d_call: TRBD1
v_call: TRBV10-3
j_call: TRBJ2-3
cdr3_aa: CAISDGTGRGYF
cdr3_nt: TGTGCCATCAGTGATGGGACAGGGAGGGGGTATTTT

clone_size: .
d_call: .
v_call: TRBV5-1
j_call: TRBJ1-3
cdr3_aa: CASSLTRARSGNTIYF
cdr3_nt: TGCGCCAGCAGCTTGACTCGAGCCCGCTCTGGAAACACCATATATTTT

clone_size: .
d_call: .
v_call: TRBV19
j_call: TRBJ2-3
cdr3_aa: CASSPGTFGRDTQYF
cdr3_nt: TGTGCCAGTAGTCCCGGGACTTTTGGCAGGGATACGCAGTATTTT

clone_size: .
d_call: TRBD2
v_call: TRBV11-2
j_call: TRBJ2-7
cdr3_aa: CASSLRTSGILGYEQYF
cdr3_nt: TGTGCCAGCAGCTTAAGGACTAGCGGGATCTTAGGTTACGAGCAGTACTTC

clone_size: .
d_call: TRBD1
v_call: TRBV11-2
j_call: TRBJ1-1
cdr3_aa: CASSPDRDIEAFF
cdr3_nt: TGTGCCAGCAGCCCGGACAGGGACATTGAAGCCTTCTTT

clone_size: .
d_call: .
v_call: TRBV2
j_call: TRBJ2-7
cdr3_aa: CASSVDTYEQYF
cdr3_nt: TGTGCCAGCAGTGTAGATACCTACGAGCAGTACTTC

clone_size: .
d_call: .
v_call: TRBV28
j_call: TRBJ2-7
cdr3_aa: CASSLVLGMSSYEQYF
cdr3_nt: TGTGCCAGCAGTTTAGTTCTGGGCATGAGCTCCTACGAGCAGTACTTC

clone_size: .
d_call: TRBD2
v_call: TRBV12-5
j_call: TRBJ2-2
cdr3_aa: CASGLVLAGALNTGELFF
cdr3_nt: TGTGCTAGTGGTTTGGTGCTAGCGGGGGCCCTAAACACCGGGGAGCTGTTTTTT

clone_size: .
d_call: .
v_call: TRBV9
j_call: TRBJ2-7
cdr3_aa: CASSAHSASYEQYF
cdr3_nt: TGTGCCAGCAGCGCCCACAGTGCGTCGTACGAGCAGTACTTC

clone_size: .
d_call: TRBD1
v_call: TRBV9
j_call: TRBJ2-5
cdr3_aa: CASSWTGGKETQYF
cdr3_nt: TGTGCCAGCAGCTGGACAGGGGGGAAAGAGACCCAGTACTTC

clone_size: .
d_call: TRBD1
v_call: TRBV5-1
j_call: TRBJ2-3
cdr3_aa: CASSSGQGSTDTQYF
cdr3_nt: TGCGCCAGCAGCTCCGGACAGGGGAGCACAGATACGCAGTATTTT

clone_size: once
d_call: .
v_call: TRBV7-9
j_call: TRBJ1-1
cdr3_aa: CASSLVPNAGPGAFF
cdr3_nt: TGTGCCAGCAGCTTAGTCCCGAACGCGGGGCCGGGGGCTTTCTTT

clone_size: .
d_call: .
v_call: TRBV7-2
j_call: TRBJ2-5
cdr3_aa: CASSSRLLRETQYF
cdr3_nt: TGTGCCAGCAGCTCTCGACTCCTCCGGGAGACCCAGTACTTC

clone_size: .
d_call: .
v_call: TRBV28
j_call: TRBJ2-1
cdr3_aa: CASSLDKFRREQFF
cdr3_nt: TGTGCCAGCAGTTTAGATAAGTTTCGGAGGGAGCAGTTCTTC

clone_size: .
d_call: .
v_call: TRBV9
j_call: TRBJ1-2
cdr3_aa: CASSVGFNSIYGYTF
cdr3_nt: TGTGCCAGCAGCGTAGGGTTTAACAGCATATATGGCTACACCTTC

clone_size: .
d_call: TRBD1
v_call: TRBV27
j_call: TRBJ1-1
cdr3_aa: CASRQRTGDTEAFF
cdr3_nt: TGTGCCAGCAGGCAAAGGACAGGGGACACTGAAGCTTTCTTT

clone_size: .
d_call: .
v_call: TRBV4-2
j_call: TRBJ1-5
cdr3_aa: CASSQDLGSPQHF
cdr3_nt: TGTGCCAGCAGCCAAGATCTCGGGTCGCCCCAGCATTTT

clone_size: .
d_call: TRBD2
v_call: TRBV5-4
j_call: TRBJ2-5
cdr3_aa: CASSSGLVKTQYF
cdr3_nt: TGTGCCAGCAGCTCTGGACTAGTGAAGACCCAGTACTTC

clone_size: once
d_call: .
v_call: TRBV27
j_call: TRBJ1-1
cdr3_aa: CASSLFWANTEAFF
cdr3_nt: TGTGCCAGCAGTTTATTCTGGGCGAACACTGAAGCTTTCTTT

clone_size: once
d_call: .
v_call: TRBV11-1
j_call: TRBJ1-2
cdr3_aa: CASSQEVNYGYTF
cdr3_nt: TGTGCCAGCAGCCAGGAGGTAAACTATGGCTACACCTTC